What follows are 24 T cell receptor beta chains derived from one specimen sequenced in a study of T cells in Graves' hyperthyroidism and ophthalmopathy. From RNA transcripts, TCR beta CDR3 regions were amplified. Initially, a first-round RT-PCR of the TCR CDR3 employed the HTBI primer set. MiXCR was run by TCRdb on the multiplex PCR reads, yielding one entry per CDR3 protein. The table shows a few hundred thousand distinct CDR3 sequences, with approximately 19% occurring only once. Input material: blood. The receptor set was obtained from a woman aged 18 to 35 with Graves' hyperthyroidism.

The sample holds many counts of this clonotype. This chain connects TRBV6-1 to TRBJ1-1, with 8 nucleotides matching TRBD1. The germline V gene encodes CDR1 MNHNS and CDR2 SASEGT. The junction had 4 bases not matched to a gene; V was cut back by 6 bases and J by 4 bases. The CDR3 totals 13 residues. The CDR3 nucleotides are TGTGCCAGCAGCCAGGACAGGGCCACTGAAGCTTTCTTT. Its protein is CASSQDRATEAFF.

The chain recombines TRBV7-9 with TRBJ2-5; D gene uncertain. V was cut by 5 bases and J by 1 base, with 17 bases left in between. The CDR3 runs to 16 residues. Germline V gene data show CDR1 as SEHNR and CDR2 as FQNEAQ (reference sequence). This CDR3 reads CASSLAAGYTQETQYF. For the CDR3, the DNA is TGTGCCAGCAGCCTTGCCGCCGGGTATACCCAAGAGACCCAGTACTTC.

The V gene is TRBV9, the J gene TRBJ1-2; D is possibly TRBD1 (5 bases). This CDR3 contains 15 residues. Germline-derived CDR1 and CDR2 are SGDLS and YYNGEE. Trimming removed 3 bases at V and 4 bases at J, with 16 bases between. CDR3 loop: CASSEGEGPAYGYTF. CDR3 in DNA: TGTGCCAGCAGCGAGGGAGAGGGACCTGCCTATGGCTACACCTTC.

This clonotype was found many times. The rearrangement uses TRBV6-4 and TRBJ1-2, with 8 bases identical to TRBD1. The V and J ends lost 6 bases and 7 bases, in that order; junction bases with no gene match: 16. Germline CDR1 is MRHNA and CDR2 is SNTAGT. This CDR3 is 16 amino acids long. The CDR3 DNA follows: TGTGCCAGCAGCGAGAACCCGGGACAGGTGAACCCTGGCTACACCTTC. Residues: CASSENPGQVNPGYTF.

This clonotype showed up many times. This chain uses TRBV18 with TRBJ1-1, with D possibly being TRBD1 (5 bases). The CDR3 runs 13 residues. The V and J ends lost 3 bases and 11 bases respectively, with 16 bases between them. Germline V gives CDR1 KGHSH, CDR2 LQKENI. DNA of the CDR3: TGTGCCAGCTCACCGGACCGGGACCCGCTCGCTTTCTTT. It translates to CASSPDRDPLAFF.

The sample holds a few counts of this clonotype. The chain has TRBV6-4 and TRBJ2-3; the match to TRBD2 covers 10 bases. V gave up 2 bases and J gave up 4 bases; unmatched junction bases: 0. This CDR3 is 14 amino acids long. Germline-derived CDR1 and CDR2 are MRHNA and SNTAGT. CDR3 in amino acids: CASSDTSGADTQYF. The CDR3 region has the DNA TGTGCCAGCAGTGACACTAGCGGGGCAGATACGCAGTATTTT.

This clonotype has ten or more counts. The rearrangement joins TRBV2 to TRBJ1-2, with D unclear. Trimming pared 1 base from V and 4 bases from J, leaving 10 bases between. CDR1 SNHLY and CDR2 FYNNEI come from the germline V gene. This CDR3 is built from 14 residues. The CDR3 region has the DNA TGTGCCAGCAGTGAAGGAGGTCTCGCCTATGGCTACACCTTC. This sequence encodes CASSEGGLAYGYTF. The full variable domain, rest sourced from reference TRBV2 and TRBJ1-2, is EPEVTQTPSHQVTQMGQEVILRCVPISNHLYFYWYRQILGQKVEFLVSFYNNEISEKSEIFDDQFSVERPDGSNFTLKIRSTKLEDSAMYFCASSEGGLAYGYTFGSGTRLTVV.

The chain links TRBV3-1 to TRBJ1-5; D is uncertain. The CDR3 covers 17 residues. Trimming pared 4 bases from V and 4 bases from J, leaving 20 bases between. Germline CDR1 reads LGHDT; CDR2 reads YNNKEL (reference sequence). This CDR3 is CASSPLGAGIGNQPQHF. The CDR3 DNA sequence: TGTGCCAGCAGCCCCCTAGGAGCGGGGATTGGGAATCAGCCCCAGCATTTT.

This clonotype has ten or more counts. The chain couples TRBV6-1 to TRBJ2-3, with D possibly being TRBD1 (5 bases). Germline V gene data show CDR1 as MNHNS and CDR2 as SASEGT. V dropped 6 bases and J dropped 5 bases, with 15 bases sitting between them. The CDR3 has 14 residues. Here the CDR3 reads CASRARALRDTQYF. CDR3 nucleotides: TGTGCCAGCAGGGCCAGGGCTCTTCGAGATACGCAGTATTTT.

CDR3 DNA sequence: TGTGCCAGCAGTCCCCTGTCAGCCCAGGGAAAGGGGCTTGTGGGGAGCAATCAGCCCCAGCATTTT. Translating it yields CASSPLSAQGKGLVGSNQPQHF. The rearrangement uses TRBV6-4 and TRBJ1-5, with D tentatively TRBD1 (5 bases). Trimming removed 5 bases from V and 1 base from J, with 33 bases in between. The CDR3 has 22 residues. CDR1 and CDR2 from the germline V gene are MRHNA and SNTAGT.

This clonotype appeared many times. V usage is TRBV5-1 and J usage is TRBJ1-2; D is undetermined. The CDR3 loop spans 14 amino acids. Germline V gives CDR1 SGHRS, CDR2 YFSETQ. Trimming removed 1 base from V and 6 bases from J, with 13 bases in between. This CDR3 is CASSLNVPQNGYTF. The DNA for the CDR3 is TGCGCCAGCAGCTTGAATGTACCCCAAAATGGCTACACCTTC.

The table lists this clonotype with many counts. At one end, the junction sequence differs from germline, possibly due to a read error. V usage is TRBV5-1 and J usage is TRBJ2-2; 7 bases fit TRBD2. The CDR3 covers 14 residues. The germline V gene has CDR1 SGHRS and CDR2 YFSETQ. The CDR3 DNA reads as TGTGCCAGCAGTTTAGCGGGGAACACCGGGGAGCTGTTTTTT. This codes for CASSLAGNTGELFF.

This clonotype was observed many times. J is TRBJ1-1 and V is TRBV6-1, with 8 bases lining up with TRBD1. With 6 bases clipped from V and 3 bases from J, the junction kept 15 bases outside the gene matches. The CDR3 has 17 residues. Germline loops: CDR1 MNHNS, CDR2 SASEGT. CDR3 sequence reads: CASSHPRDRTHHTEAFF. The CDR3 DNA sequence: TGTGCCAGCAGCCATCCCCGGGACAGGACTCATCACACTGAAGCTTTCTTT.

This clonotype has ten or more counts. The chain is built from TRBV5-1 and TRBJ1-5; no definite D call. Germline lookup yields CDR1 SGHRS and CDR2 YFSETQ. The V and J ends lost 0 bases and 0 bases respectively, with 7 bases between them. This CDR3 comprises 15 residues. CDR3 coding DNA: TGCGCCAGCAGCTTGGGCGGGAATAGCAATCAGCCCCAGCATTTT. It specifies CASSLGGNSNQPQHF. The entire variable domain, with the rest obtained from reference TRBV5-1 and TRBJ1-5, is as follows: KAGVTQTPRYLIKTRGQQVTLSCSPISGHRSVSWYQQTPGQGLQFLFEYFSETQRNKGNFPGRFSGRQFSNSRSEMNVSTLELGDSALYLCASSLGGNSNQPQHFGDGTRLSIL.

This chain links TRBV20-1 with TRBJ1-1, with TRBD1 matching 8 bases. The germline V gene has CDR1 DFQATT and CDR2 SNEGSKA (reference sequence). Germline trimming cut 2 bases from V and 6 bases from J; bases unmatched to any gene: 2. The CDR3 loop spans 12 amino acids. Written as DNA, the CDR3 is TGCAGTGCTAGACAGGGGGCAGCTGAAGCTTTCTTT. Translation gives CSARQGAAEAFF.

In its sample, this clonotype was seen many times. The rearrangement uses TRBV9 and TRBJ2-5; D is perhaps TRBD1 (6 bases). CDR1 is SGDLS, CDR2 YYNGEE, per germline. The V and J ends lost 0 bases and 2 bases respectively, with 8 bases between them. The CDR3 extends over 14 amino acids. CDR3 DNA sequence: TGTGCCAGCAGCGTAGGGACAGATCAAGAGACCCAGTACTTC. It translates to CASSVGTDQETQYF. Full variable domain (missing parts from reference TRBV9 and TRBJ2-5): DSGVTQTPKHLITATGQRVTLRCSPRSGDLSVYWYQQSLDQGLQFLIQYYNGEERAKGNILERFSAQQFPDLHSELNLSSLELGDSALYFCASSVGTDQETQYFGPGTRLLVL.

This clonotype appeared many times. The chain couples TRBV28 to TRBJ1-5; D uncertain. V lost 6 bases and J lost 3, with 12 bases in between. Germline V gives CDR1 MDHEN, CDR2 SYDVKM. The CDR3 length is 14 residues. The CDR3 nucleotides read TGTGCCAGCAGGCTAAGTTGGGACAATCAGCCCCAGCATTTT. Its translation is CASRLSWDNQPQHF.

This clonotype was detected ten times or more. The junction differs from germline at one of its ends, possibly a read error. CDR3: CANSPQGQVQPQHF. The CDR3 DNA follows: TGTGCCAACAGTCCCCAGGGCCAGGTACAGCCCCAGCATTTT. This chain links TRBV12-3 or TRBV12-4 with TRBJ1-5, with D possibly matching TRBD1 (5 bases). The CDR3 is made up of 14 amino acids.

This clonotype was counted ten times or more. V usage is TRBV12-3 or TRBV12-4 and J usage is TRBJ1-2, with 7 positions matching TRBD1. This CDR3 region has 12 residues. Germline trimming cut 10 bases from V and 4 bases from J; bases unmatched to any gene: 6. CDR3 protein: CAIRGLGYGYTF. For the CDR3, the DNA is TGTGCCATCAGGGGGTTGGGCTATGGCTACACCTTC.

The table lists this clonotype with many counts. The genes are TRBV6-5 and TRBJ1-5; D not certain. The CDR3 spans 13 residues. CDR1 MNHEY and CDR2 SVGAGI come from the germline V gene. V was shortened by 6 bases and J by 4 bases, with 10 bases between the two germline ends. The CDR3 DNA reads as TGTGCCAGCAGACATGGTTTTAATCAGCCCCAGCATTTT. This codes for CASRHGFNQPQHF.

The rearrangement joins TRBV12-3 or TRBV12-4 to TRBJ2-7; D remains unclear. The CDR3 runs 14 residues. V was cut by 4 bases and J by 0 bases, with 10 bases left in between. The CDR3 loop reads CASSSQGPSYEQYF. The CDR3 nucleotides are TGTGCCAGCAGTTCCCAAGGACCCTCCTACGAGCAGTACTTC.

The rearrangement joins TRBV12-3 or TRBV12-4 to TRBJ1-2; 9 bases are a match to TRBD1. Trimming removed 6 bases from V and 4 bases from J; junction bases left unmatched: 9. The CDR3 has 15 amino acids. The DNA for the CDR3 is TGTGCCAGCAGGGGCGGGACAGGGCTGCTCTATGGCTACACCTTC. Its translation: CASRGGTGLLYGYTF.

This CDR3 is CASSLYGGEGELFF. Here the CDR3 DNA reads TGTGCCAGCAGCCTATATGGGGGAGAGGGGGAGCTGTTTTTT. The chain employs TRBV7-8 and TRBJ2-2; D possibly uses TRBD1 or TRBD2 (5 bases each). CDR3 length equals 14 residues. Germline CDR1 and CDR2: SGHVS and FQNEAQ. The V and J ends lost 5 bases and 8 bases respectively, with 15 bases between them.

Ten or more counts support this clonotype. V usage is TRBV24-1 and J usage is TRBJ2-2; D not resolved. CDR3 length: 15 amino acids. V was clipped by 4 bases and J by 4 bases, with 12 bases between them. The germline V gene has CDR1 KGHDR and CDR2 SFDVKD. The CDR3 DNA follows: TGTGCCACCAGTGACCGACACCTGACCACCGGGGAGCTGTTTTTT. Amino acids: CATSDRHLTTGELFF.